This T cell receptor beta chain was recorded in a study of shared clonotypes between healthy human individuals. Naive CD8 cells, CD45RO-negative and positively selected for CCR7, excluded terminally differentiated effector memory CD45RA+ cells. Authors' processing steps: Junction-only sequences without quality scores were provided by ImmunoSEQ, so filtering was different. Using immunoSEQ multiplex PCR, the repertoire was profiled, and TCRdb retains in-frame clones only, with some absent. The V and J calls and clone size were taken over from that table, and D and trimming were inferred from the DNA. Counted here are 500,000 to 700,000 clones, 95% occurring once; the ten biggest clones make up about 0.11%. The V segment lost 7 bases and the J segment 5 bases; nucleotides outside the gene matches: 5. The CDR3 covers 13 residues. Germline assignment: CDR1 SEHNR and CDR2 FQNEAQ (reference sequence).

The TCR originated in a woman in her twenties or thirties in good health. Sequencing was performed on naive CD8+ T cells sorted from blood. The chain recombines TRBV7-9 with TRBJ2-5, with 9 positions matching TRBD2. DNA of the CDR3: TGTGCCAGCAACGGCGGGAGGGCGGAGACCCAGTACTTC. Residues: CASNGGRAETQYF.